This TCR beta chain was captured in a study of blood T cell repertoires in COVID-19. At the level of the study: Samples of COVID-19 (acute and convalescent) were obtained from the United States, Italy and Spain. PBMCs, B-cell-depleted T cells, or T cells provided the cDNA or gDNA that made up the material.

In the source study's methods: Reference gene primer amplification gave nucleated cell count estimates. TCRdb keeps only in-frame clones here, not all; method: immunoSEQ multiplex PCR. The V and J calls and the clone size are those of that table, but D and trimming were determined from the DNA. The sample includes some 15,000 clones, around 77% of them seen just once. Germline V gives CDR1 SGHVS, CDR2 FQNEAQ. Trimming cost V 5 bases and J 5 bases, with 18 bases left between them. The CDR3 is made up of 15 amino acids. The V call is TRBV7-8, the J call TRBJ2-5, with D perhaps matching TRBD2 (7 bases). The receptor was isolated from a human donor in a cohort sampled during active COVID-19. Sample: peripheral blood. The CDR3 reads CASSLEGGPWETQYF. The CDR3, as DNA: TGTGCCAGCAGCCTAGAGGGGGGGCCCTGGGAGACCCAGTACTTC.